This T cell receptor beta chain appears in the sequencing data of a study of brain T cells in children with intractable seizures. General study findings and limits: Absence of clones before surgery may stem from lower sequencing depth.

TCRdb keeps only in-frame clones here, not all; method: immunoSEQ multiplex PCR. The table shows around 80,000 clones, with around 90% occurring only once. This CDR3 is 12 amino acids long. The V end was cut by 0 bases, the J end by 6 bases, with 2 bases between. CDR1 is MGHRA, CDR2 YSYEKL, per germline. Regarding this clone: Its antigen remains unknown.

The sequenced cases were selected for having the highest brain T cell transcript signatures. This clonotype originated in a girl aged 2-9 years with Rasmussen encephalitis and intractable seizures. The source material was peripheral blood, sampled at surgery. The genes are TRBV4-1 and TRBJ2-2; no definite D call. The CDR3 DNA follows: TGCGCCAGCAGCCAAGATTCCGGGGAGCTGTTTTTT. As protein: CASSQDSGELFF.